Below, 28 T cell receptor beta chains from the same sample are listed, as sequenced in a study of blood T cell repertoires in COVID-19. Data came from immunoSEQ multiplex PCR; TCRdb stores just in-frame clones and leaves some out. The repertoire consists of roughly 200,000 clones, with just under 85% occurring once and the leading ten covering 5% to 6.5%. The sequencing input was peripheral blood. These receptors came from a woman in her seventies with active or convalescent COVID-19.

This clone showed up just once. The V gene is TRBV28, the J gene TRBJ2-1; 7 bases align to TRBD2. V shed 8 bases and J 7 bases; nucleotides not matched to a gene: 11. Germline CDR1 MDHEN, CDR2 SYDVKM. The length of the CDR3 is 14 residues. The CDR3, as DNA: TGTGCCAGCGGGCTCCAGGGAGGGTTTAATGAGCAGTTCTTC. Protein product: CASGLQGGFNEQFF. Based on the CDR3 plus reference TRBV28 and TRBJ2-1, the full variable domain is DVKVTQSSRYLVKRTGEKVFLECVQDMDHENMFWYRQDPGLGLRLIYFSYDVKMKEKGDIPEGYSVSREKKERFSLILESASTNQTSMYLCASGLQGGFNEQFFGPGTRLTVL.

The chain uses TRBV18 and TRBJ2-2; TRBD2 aligns across 9 bases. This CDR3 is built from 17 residues. V gave up 3 bases and J gave up 0 bases; unmatched junction bases: 5. Germline CDR1 reads KGHSH; CDR2 reads LQKENI. CDR3 DNA sequence: TGTGCCAGCTCACCTTCAGGACTAGCGCCGAACACCGGGGAGCTGTTTTTT. Its protein is CASSPSGLAPNTGELFF.

The chain has TRBV5-1 and TRBJ1-2; 8 bases fit TRBD1. Losses at the gene ends were 0 bases for V and 8 bases for J; bases not matched to a gene: 6. The CDR3 spans 14 residues. CDR1 and CDR2 (germline): SGHRS, YFSETQ. The CDR3 DNA reads TGCGCCAGCAGCTTGGGCTCTGGACAGGGAGGCTACACCTTC. Its translation: CASSLGSGQGGYTF.

J is TRBJ2-3 and V is TRBV5-1; 7 nucleotides match TRBD2. The junction had 10 bases not matched to a gene; V was cut back by 5 bases and J by 4 bases. Germline CDR1 is SGHRS and CDR2 is YFSETQ. The CDR3 totals 15 residues. CDR3 bases: TGCGCCAGCAGTAACCGGGGAGGGGTCGCAGATACGCAGTATTTT. Its protein product is CASSNRGGVADTQYF.

The V call is TRBV7-6, the J call TRBJ1-1; D unclear. Germline CDR1 and CDR2: SGHVS and FNYEAQ. CDR3 length: 11 amino acids. V was shortened by 1 base and J by 7 bases, with 4 bases between the two germline ends. CDR3 protein: CASSLDSEAFF. The CDR3 bases are TGTGCCAGCAGCTTAGATAGTGAAGCTTTCTTT.

The chain couples TRBV7-9 to TRBJ2-3; D not resolved. The CDR3 has 14 amino acids. V was trimmed by 5 bases and J by 7 bases, leaving 16 bases between them. Germline CDR1 is SEHNR and CDR2 is FQNEAQ (reference sequence). This CDR3 reads CASSHSTGRNTQYF. The CDR3 coding sequence is TGTGCCAGCAGCCACAGCACCGGTAGGAATACGCAGTATTTT. Full variable domain (rest looked up from reference TRBV7-9 and TRBJ2-3): DTGVSQNPRHKITKRGQNVTFRCDPISEHNRLYWYRQTLGQGPEFLTYFQNEAQLEKSRLLSDRFSAERPKGSFSTLEIQRTEQGDSAMYLCASSHSTGRNTQYFGPGTRLTVL.

J is TRBJ2-7 and V is TRBV28, with 8 bases aligning to TRBD1. V lost 6 bases to trimming and J lost 6 bases; unmatched junction nucleotides: 19. The CDR3 spans 17 residues. In germline, CDR1 is MDHEN, CDR2 SYDVKM. The chain's CDR3 is CASSSNSPDRVIGEQYF. The CDR3 DNA reads as TGTGCCAGCAGCTCAAATTCCCCGGACAGGGTGATTGGCGAGCAGTACTTC.

V is TRBV19 and J is TRBJ1-1; 7 bases match TRBD1. The V segment lost 4 bases and the J segment 0 bases; nucleotides outside the gene matches: 14. The germline CDR1 and CDR2 sequences are LNHDA and SQIVND (reference sequence). The CDR3 sequence is 18 residues long. The CDR3, as DNA: TGTGCCAGTAGTAGAGGGGGCAAAAGGGGAGCCTTGAACACTGAAGCTTTCTTT. Its protein is CASSRGGKRGALNTEAFF.

This chain joins TRBV12-3 or TRBV12-4 and TRBJ1-6; D is unresolved. There are 13 residues in the CDR3. V lost 5 bases and J 4 bases, leaving 6 bases between the germline ends. The CDR3: CASSADYNSPLHF. The CDR3 region has the DNA TGTGCCAGCAGTGCGGATTATAATTCACCCCTCCACTTT.

The chain uses TRBV27 and TRBJ2-7; D call uncertain. Between the trimmed V and J ends, which lost 5 bases and 0 bases, there was a span of 14 bases. Germline CDR1 is MNHEY and CDR2 is SMNVEV (reference sequence). The CDR3 is 15 residues long. CDR3 in DNA: TGTGCCAGCAGTCCCTTCCATGAGAACTCCTACGAGCAGTACTTC. This codes for CASSPFHENSYEQYF.

V is TRBV28 and J is TRBJ2-7, with a possible D match to TRBD2 (6 bases). The CDR3 is made up of 14 amino acids. V was pared by 5 bases and J by 6 bases, with 17 bases between. Germline V gene lookup returns CDR1 MDHEN and CDR2 SYDVKM. The CDR3 DNA is TGTGCCAGCAGTCCGACTAGAATGGTAAGCGAGCAGTACTTC. Translation gives CASSPTRMVSEQYF.

The gene calls are TRBV2 and TRBJ2-1; 8 bases are a match to TRBD2. J gave up 3 bases and V 2 bases, and 3 bases lay outside the gene matches. Looked up from germline, CDR1 is SNHLY and CDR2 is FYNNEI. The CDR3 covers 15 residues. The CDR3 reads CASSERGGGYNEQFF. The CDR3, as DNA: TGTGCCAGCAGTGAACGGGGGGGCGGCTACAATGAGCAGTTCTTC.

The V and J genes are TRBV6-1 and TRBJ2-2; TRBD1 is a possible D gene (6 bases). Germline loops: CDR1 MNHNS, CDR2 SASEGT. V was clipped by 0 bases and J by 5 bases, with 13 bases between them. There are 16 residues in the CDR3. The CDR3: CASSEAGTLRTGELFF. In DNA form, the CDR3 reads TGTGCCAGCAGTGAAGCTGGGACACTCCGGACCGGGGAGCTGTTTTTT.

The CDR3 spells CASSLAGLAENNEQFF. The CDR3 DNA sequence: TGTGCCAGCAGCTTGGCCGGACTAGCGGAAAACAATGAGCAGTTCTTC. The genes are TRBV5-6 and TRBJ2-1, with TRBD2 identical over 10 bases. The CDR3 totals 16 residues. J gave up 5 bases and V 0 bases, and 5 bases lay outside the gene matches. CDR1 and CDR2 (germline): SGHDT, YYEEEE.

The chain combines TRBV7-3 with TRBJ2-7; 9 bases fit TRBD2. Losses at the gene ends were 5 bases for V and 1 base for J; bases not matched to a gene: 18. Germline assignment: CDR1 SGHTA and CDR2 FQGTGA. The CDR3 contains 19 residues. Here the CDR3 DNA reads TGTGCCAGCAGCCCTTGGGAGATGTGGCTAGCGGGGCCTTCCTACGAGCAGTACTTC. It codes for CASSPWEMWLAGPSYEQYF.

The genes are TRBV5-1 and TRBJ1-1; no firm D call. Germline V CDR1 and CDR2: SGHRS, YFSETQ. Trimming shortened V by 7 bases and J by 3 bases, and 16 bases separated the two germline ends. This CDR3 spans 14 amino acids. CDR3 bases: TGCGCCAGCTCCAAAACGGGTGTAGACACTGAAGCTTTCTTT. Encoded protein: CASSKTGVDTEAFF.

V and J are TRBV5-3 and TRBJ2-6; no clear D gene. TRBV5-3 is designated an ORF whose function remains uncertain. This CDR3 has 14 amino acids. The CDR3 bases are TGTGCAGAAACATGGAGCTCTGGGGCCAACGTCCTGACTTTC. Amino acids: CAETWSSGANVLTF.

This clone was picked up a small number of times. CDR3 loop: CASSVGRGTEQFF. The CDR3, as DNA: TGTGCCAGCAGCGTAGGGAGGGGCACTGAGCAGTTCTTC. The chain uses TRBV9 and TRBJ2-1; the D gene is possibly TRBD2 (6 bases). The ends were cut back, 0 bases at V and 9 bases at J, with 10 bases in the middle. The CDR3 extends over 13 amino acids. CDR1 and CDR2 (germline): SGDLS, YYNGEE.

A word on this clone: At the DNA level, this CDR3 is encoded by other sequences in the same sample as well. The rearrangement uses TRBV2 and TRBJ2-7; TRBD1 might be the D (5 bases). Germline CDR1 SNHLY, CDR2 FYNNEI. There are 12 residues in the CDR3. V was trimmed by 6 bases and J by 3 bases, leaving 9 bases between them. This CDR3 is CASSRDSYEQYF. The CDR3 DNA reads TGTGCCAGCAGCCGCGACAGCTACGAGCAGTACTTC.

The J gene is TRBJ1-3, the V gene TRBV5-5; 7 bases are a match to TRBD1. This CDR3 has 17 residues. The V gene's germline CDR1 is SGHKS and CDR2 YYEKEE (reference sequence). V gave up 1 base and J gave up 0 bases; unmatched junction bases: 7. The CDR3 DNA reads as TGTGCCAGCAGCTTGTTAACAGGGGTCTACTCTGGAAACACCATATATTTT. This translates into CASSLLTGVYSGNTIYF.

V gene TRBV19 combines with J gene TRBJ1-1, with a tentative D call TRBD1 (6 bases). The CDR3 runs 20 residues. Trimming left V 0 bases short and J 2 bases short, with 25 bases between. Looked up from germline, CDR1 is LNHDA and CDR2 is SQIVND (reference sequence). The chain's CDR3 is CASSIEGVARWKGGNTEAFF. CDR3 coding DNA: TGTGCCAGTAGTATAGAGGGGGTGGCCCGATGGAAAGGGGGAAACACTGAAGCTTTCTTT.

The chain uses TRBV6-5 and TRBJ1-5; 9 positions agree with TRBD1. V was clipped by 4 bases and J by 5 bases; unmatched bases: 9. The CDR3 covers 16 residues. Germline-derived CDR1 and CDR2 are MNHEY and SVGAGI. The CDR3 DNA reads as TGTGCCAGCAGTTCCCGCCCGGGACAGGGTGATCAGCCCCAGCATTTT. It is translated as CASSSRPGQGDQPQHF.

The chain combines TRBV15 with TRBJ1-5, with D uncertain. Between the trimmed V and J ends, which lost 0 bases and 5 bases, there was a span of 8 bases. There are 14 residues in the CDR3. The germline CDR1 and CDR2 sequences are LNHNV and YYDKDF (reference sequence). CDR3 nucleotides: TGTGCCACCAGCAGAGATCGGGAGTATCAGCCCCAGCATTTT. It codes for CATSRDREYQPQHF.

The V call is TRBV28, the J call TRBJ2-1, with a possible D match to TRBD2 (5 bases). The CDR3 totals 16 residues. The ends were cut back, 6 bases at V and 0 bases at J, with 15 bases in the middle. Looked up from germline, CDR1 is MDHEN and CDR2 is SYDVKM. The DNA for the CDR3 is TGTGCCAGCAGGACGCCTCACCGGGGCTCCTACAATGAGCAGTTCTTC. Amino acids: CASRTPHRGSYNEQFF.

The gene calls are TRBV5-5 and TRBJ2-2, with TRBD2 matching 9 bases. The CDR3 length is 20 residues. Germline V gives CDR1 SGHKS, CDR2 YYEKEE (reference sequence). V was clipped by 0 bases and J by 0 bases; unmatched bases: 12. The CDR3 DNA is TGTGCCAGCAGCTTGGCGCTAGCGGGAACACCATTCACGAACACCGGGGAGCTGTTTTTT. Translation gives CASSLALAGTPFTNTGELFF.

V gene TRBV15 combines with J gene TRBJ2-7, with D tentatively TRBD1 (7 bases). Deletions cut 2 bases from V and 2 bases from J, with 13 bases between. The CDR3 is 15 residues long. Looked up from germline, CDR1 is LNHNV and CDR2 is YYDKDF (reference sequence). The CDR3 DNA is TGTGCCACCAGCAGATCTGCGGGACAGACCTACGAGCAGTACTTC. It translates to CATSRSAGQTYEQYF.

This chain links TRBV5-1 with TRBJ2-7; maybe TRBD2 (5 bases). V was clipped by 2 bases and J by 7 bases, with 16 bases between them. The CDR3 contains 14 residues. Germline V gene data show CDR1 as SGHRS and CDR2 as YFSETQ. The CDR3 loop reads CASSFGSDSGEQYF. The CDR3, as DNA: TGCGCCAGCAGCTTCGGGTCCGATTCGGGAGAGCAGTACTTC.

The chain employs TRBV11-2 and TRBJ2-1; D might be TRBD2 (6 bases). Trimming took 1 base from V and 7 from J, leaving 17 bases between them. CDR3 length: 16 amino acids. CDR1 is SGHAT and CDR2 is FQNNGV in the germline V gene. In nucleotides, the CDR3 is TGTGCCAGCAGCTTAGGAAACCTAATAGGGAGGAATGAGCAGTTCTTC. It encodes CASSLGNLIGRNEQFF.